This T cell receptor beta chain was recovered during a study of shared clonotypes between healthy human individuals. The wider study: Donors were a couple of women and a few men aged 18 to 49. Study findings and constraints: When compared with the clonotypes that were shared by all four sorted-subset donors, the non-shared clonotypes turned out to have lower generation probabilities.

Sorted-subset replicate PCRs used around 200 ng DNA, some 31,000 T cell genomes. Per the authors' pipeline: Filtering of immunoSEQ junctional sequences could not match full-length read filtering. Libraries were prepared by immunoSEQ multiplex PCR; TCRdb keeps only in-frame clonotypes and omits some of them. D and trimming come from the DNA, and the V and J calls and clone size come from that table. The sample consists of approximately 530,000 clones, approximately 95% of them appearing once. V lost 3 bases and J 2 bases, leaving 14 bases between the germline ends. The CDR3 totals 15 residues. Germline V gene lookup returns CDR1 SGDLS and CDR2 YYNGEE. To note about this clone: Its antigen is unidentified.

The genes are TRBV9 and TRBJ1-1; D perhaps matches TRBD1 (5 bases). The sequence derives from a woman aged 25-40 years in good health. Source material: naive CD4+ T cells sorted from blood. The subset was: CD45RA+ positively selected. CDR3 protein: CASSEGGTDNTEAFF. DNA for the CDR3: TGTGCCAGCAGCGAGGGAGGGACGGACAACACTGAAGCTTTCTTT.